The 30 T cell receptor beta chains in this list originate from one sample, sequenced in a study of cytomegalovirus exposure and HLA in healthy donors. The PCR made use of 60 Vbeta and 13 Jbeta primers. Sequenced by immunoSEQ multiplex PCR; TCRdb stores in-frame clones only, minus some. The sample lists 110,000 or so clones, under 80% occurring once. Sequencing was carried out using PBMCs. The receptors originated from a woman in her forties or fifties in good health and CMV-seropositive.

The rearrangement uses TRBV7-9 and TRBJ1-2; no reliable D call. V shed 5 bases and J shed 1 base, with 8 bases lying between them. Germline V lookup: CDR1 SEHNR, CDR2 FQNEAQ (reference sequence). This CDR3 comprises 13 residues. DNA for the CDR3: TGTGCCAGCAGCGGAGCCGGTAACTATGGCTACACCTTC. Protein sequence: CASSGAGNYGYTF.

This chain connects TRBV29-1 to TRBJ2-7; 12 nucleotides match TRBD2. This CDR3 comprises 15 residues. The germline V gene has CDR1 SQVTM and CDR2 ANQGSEA. The V segment lost 6 bases and the J segment 7 bases; nucleotides outside the gene matches: 13. The CDR3, as DNA: TGCAGCGTCGTTACGCCTAGCGGGGGGGCAGGGGAGCAGTACTTC. Its translation: CSVVTPSGGAGEQYF.

The chain uses TRBV7-3 and TRBJ2-5, with 11 nucleotides matching TRBD2. Germline CDR1 and CDR2: SGHTA and FQGTGA. The CDR3 has 15 amino acids. With 5 bases clipped from V and 2 bases from J, the junction kept 4 bases outside the gene matches. The CDR3 sequence is CASSPSGGIQETQYF. CDR3 nucleotides: TGTGCCAGCAGCCCTAGCGGGGGGATTCAAGAGACCCAGTACTTC.

This chain joins TRBV2 and TRBJ2-5; TRBD2 aligns across 7 bases. The CDR3 is 16 residues long. J was trimmed by 3 bases and V by 6 bases; bases with no gene match: 13. Germline CDR1 reads SNHLY; CDR2 reads FYNNEI. This CDR3 is CASRRRAGPVEETQYF. In nucleotides, the CDR3 is TGTGCCAGCAGGCGGCGAGCGGGACCAGTCGAAGAGACCCAGTACTTC.

The V and J genes are TRBV7-3 and TRBJ1-1; maybe TRBD1 (6 bases). Deletions cut 4 bases from V and 5 bases from J, with 11 bases between. From germline, CDR1 is SGHTA and CDR2 FQGTGA. The CDR3 sequence is 13 residues long. The CDR3 coding sequence is TGTGCCAGCAGCTCCCAGGGGTTGACTGAAGCTTTCTTT. Protein sequence: CASSSQGLTEAFF.

This rearrangement joins TRBV4-2 to TRBJ2-7, with D maybe TRBD2 (5 bases). Per germline, CDR1 LGHNA and CDR2 YNFKEQ. V was clipped by 1 base and J by 1 base, with 11 bases between them. CDR3 size: 15 residues. The CDR3 DNA reads TGTGCCAGCAGCCAAGTAAGTAGCGAGTCCTACGAGCAGTACTTC. Amino acids: CASSQVSSESYEQYF.

This clone was observed a few times. The rearrangement links TRBV9 to TRBJ2-7; tentatively, D is TRBD1 (5 bases). CDR3 length: 13 amino acids. V shed 3 bases and J shed 3 bases, with 10 bases lying between them. CDR1 and CDR2 (germline): SGDLS, YYNGEE. The DNA of the CDR3 is TGTGCCAGCAGCGCCTCCGACAGCTACGAGCAGTACTTC. It specifies CASSASDSYEQYF.

The chain recombines TRBV2 with TRBJ2-4; TRBD2 matches at 11 bases. CDR1 is SNHLY and CDR2 is FYNNEI in the germline V gene. This CDR3 spans 16 amino acids. V lost 6 bases, J lost 2 bases, and 6 bases stayed unmatched. CDR3 loop: CASRGLAGDTKNIQYF. CDR3 DNA sequence: TGTGCCAGCAGAGGACTAGCGGGTGATACCAAAAACATTCAGTACTTC.

This chain joins TRBV7-3 and TRBJ2-3; 11 bases agree with TRBD2. Germline CDR1 is SGHTA and CDR2 is FQGTGA. V lost 3 bases to trimming and J lost 6 bases; unmatched junction nucleotides: 5. CDR3 length: 15 residues. Written as DNA, the CDR3 is TGTGCCAGCAGCTTTCTAGCGGGGGGCGACGATACGCAGTATTTT. It encodes CASSFLAGGDDTQYF.

CDR3 in amino acids: CASHYRVRNQPQHF. In DNA, the CDR3 is TGCGCCAGTCACTACAGGGTACGCAATCAGCCCCAGCATTTT. The chain is built from TRBV23-1 and TRBJ1-5; possible D gene TRBD1, 6 bases. TRBV23-1 counts as an open reading frame of uncertain function. The germline V and J ends were trimmed by 9 bases and 2 bases, with 14 bases remaining between them. The CDR3 runs 14 residues.

The chain employs TRBV5-4 and TRBJ1-4; TRBD1 might be the D (5 bases). CDR1 and CDR2 from the germline V gene are SGHNT and YYREEE (reference sequence). The V end was cut by 2 bases, the J end by 4 bases, with 12 bases between. The CDR3 spans 15 residues. CDR3: CASSFSTGFNEKLFF. CDR3 DNA sequence: TGTGCCAGCAGCTTTTCAACAGGCTTTAATGAAAAACTGTTTTTT.

The rearrangement uses TRBV10-3 and TRBJ1-1; maybe TRBD1 (5 bases). Germline V gene lookup returns CDR1 ENHRY and CDR2 SYGVKD. The length of the CDR3 is 15 residues. The V end was cut by 0 bases, the J end by 5 bases, with 13 bases between. This chain's CDR3 is CAISESIGVDTEAFF. The CDR3 DNA sequence: TGTGCCATCAGTGAGTCGATAGGGGTTGATACTGAAGCTTTCTTT.

This clone has only one observation. This chain joins TRBV7-2 and TRBJ2-2; 8 bases line up with TRBD1. With V trimmed by 5 bases and J by 6 bases, 11 bases remained unmatched. Germline CDR1 SGHTA, CDR2 FQGNSA. The CDR3 runs 16 residues. CDR3 amino acids: CASSLYSDREAGELFF. DNA for the CDR3: TGTGCCAGCAGCCTATACTCGGACAGGGAGGCCGGGGAGCTGTTTTTT.

In regard to this clone: At one boundary the junction diverges from the germline segment, which might be a read error. The chain recombines TRBV7-9 with TRBJ1-1; D is ambiguous. The CDR3 is 15 residues long. The germline gives CDR1 SEHNR, CDR2 FQNEAQ (reference sequence). In nucleotides, the CDR3 is TGTTCCAGCAGCTTAGCTCGGGTAGGGAACACTGAAGCTTTCTTT. It codes for CSSSLARVGNTEAFF. The whole variable domain, remainder taken from reference TRBV7-9 and TRBJ1-1, is DTGVSQNPRHKITKRGQNVTFRCDPISEHNRLYWYRQTLGQGPEFLTYFQNEAQLEKSRLLSDRFSAERPKGSFSTLEIQRTEQGDSAMYLCSSSLARVGNTEAFFGQGTRLTVV.

This rearrangement joins TRBV7-2 to TRBJ2-7; 9 positions match TRBD2. This CDR3 is built from 16 residues. Germline V gene lookup returns CDR1 SGHTA and CDR2 FQGNSA. V lost 6 bases to trimming and J lost 6 bases; unmatched junction nucleotides: 15. CDR3 coding DNA: TGTGCCAGCAGTCTGGGGGGACGCGGGAGGGCCCGCGAGCAGTACTTC. Its protein is CASSLGGRGRAREQYF.

The rearrangement uses TRBV18 and TRBJ1-4, with 10 positions matching TRBD1. Trimming removed 6 bases from V and 8 bases from J; junction bases left unmatched: 6. Germline CDR1 reads KGHSH; CDR2 reads LQKENI. This CDR3 has 14 amino acids. CDR3 nucleotide sequence: TGTGCCAGCTCCTCCGGGACAGGGGCCGAAAAACTGTTTTTT. It encodes CASSSGTGAEKLFF.

The J gene is TRBJ1-4, the V gene TRBV5-5, with TRBD1 matching over 9 bases. From germline, CDR1 is SGHKS and CDR2 YYEKEE (reference sequence). There are 19 residues in the CDR3. The V and J ends lost 2 bases and 0 bases, in that order; junction bases with no gene match: 11. The CDR3 nucleotides read TGTGCCAGCAGCTTAACACATGGGACAGGGCGTACAACTAATGAAAAACTGTTTTTT. It encodes CASSLTHGTGRTTNEKLFF.

CDR3 bases: TGTGCCAGCAGCGAACGGGACTGGTCCTACGAGCAGTACTTC. Translating it yields CASSERDWSYEQYF. V is TRBV9 and J is TRBJ2-7, with D perhaps matching TRBD2 (6 bases). The germline V gene encodes CDR1 SGDLS and CDR2 YYNGEE. Trimming took 3 bases from V and 1 from J, leaving 11 bases between them. The CDR3 has 14 residues. Full variable domain (remainder filled in from reference TRBV9 and TRBJ2-7): DSGVTQTPKHLITATGQRVTLRCSPRSGDLSVYWYQQSLDQGLQFLIQYYNGEERAKGNILERFSAQQFPDLHSELNLSSLELGDSALYFCASSERDWSYEQYFGPGTRLTVT.

This clone came up a few times. This chain links TRBV7-9 with TRBJ2-3; tentatively, D is TRBD1 (6 bases). The germline V gene has CDR1 SEHNR and CDR2 FQNEAQ (reference sequence). V lost 1 base and J 1 base, leaving 9 bases between the germline ends. This CDR3 spans 15 amino acids. CDR3 sequence: CASSLVGGGTDTQYF. CDR3 nucleotide sequence: TGTGCCAGCAGCTTAGTAGGGGGTGGCACAGATACGCAGTATTTT.

This rearrangement joins TRBV6-6 to TRBJ2-2, with unresolved D. Deletions cut 3 bases from V and 6 bases from J, with 5 bases between. Looked up from germline, CDR1 is MNHNY and CDR2 is SVGAGI (reference sequence). The CDR3 loop spans 12 amino acids. DNA of the CDR3: TGTGCCAGCAGTTATCAGGCCGGGGAGCTGTTTTTT. Its translation is CASSYQAGELFF.

CDR3 protein: CASGSWQGGETQYF. As DNA, the CDR3 is TGTGCTAGTGGTTCTTGGCAGGGAGGAGAGACCCAGTACTTC. V gene TRBV12-5 combines with J gene TRBJ2-5, with a possible D match to TRBD2 (6 bases). This CDR3 is built from 14 residues. Between the trimmed V and J ends, which lost 4 bases and 4 bases, there was a span of 13 bases. The germline V gene encodes CDR1 LGHNT and CDR2 FRNRAP.

The CDR3 nucleotides are TGTGCCAGCAAATCAGAAACCCAGTACTTC. Protein product: CASKSETQYF. This chain joins TRBV2 and TRBJ2-5; D is ambiguous. The V end was cut by 7 bases, the J end by 8 bases, with 8 bases between. The CDR3 spans 10 residues. CDR1 and CDR2 from the germline V gene are SNHLY and FYNNEI.

CDR3 region: CSVEGASGTEAFF. CDR3 DNA sequence: TGCAGCGTTGAGGGAGCATCGGGGACTGAAGCTTTCTTT. The chain recombines TRBV29-1 with TRBJ1-1; D is undetermined. Germline-derived CDR1 and CDR2 are SQVTM and ANQGSEA. CDR3 length: 13 amino acids. Trimming shortened V by 3 bases and J by 5 bases, and 13 bases separated the two germline ends.

The chain employs TRBV5-4 and TRBJ2-3, with 7 positions matching TRBD1. This CDR3 comprises 15 residues. Germline V gene sequence: CDR1 SGHNT, CDR2 YYREEE (reference sequence). The junction had 9 bases not matched to a gene; V was cut back by 4 bases and J by 4 bases. The CDR3 bases are TGTGCCAGCAGCGTACAGACAGGGATATCAGATACGCAGTATTTT. It specifies CASSVQTGISDTQYF. Supplemented by reference TRBV5-4 and TRBJ2-3, the full variable domain reads ETGVTQSPTHLIKTRGQQVTLRCSSQSGHNTVSWYQQALGQGPQFIFQYYREEENGRGNFPPRFSGLQFPNYSSELNVNALELDDSALYLCASSVQTGISDTQYFGPGTRLTVL.

This clone has only one observation. The chain has TRBV7-6 and TRBJ2-3; D possibly corresponds to TRBD2 (6 bases). CDR3 size: 13 residues. CDR1 is SGHVS, CDR2 FNYEAQ, per germline. Trimming took off 1 base at V and 5 bases at J, with 7 bases between the two ends. CDR3 sequence (DNA): TGTGCCAGCAGCTTAGGGAGGGGAGATACGCAGTATTTT. Translated, it gives CASSLGRGDTQYF. Variable domain in full (rest from reference TRBV7-6 and TRBJ2-3): GAGVSQSPRYKVTKRGQDVALRCDPISGHVSLYWYRQALGQGPEFLTYFNYEAQQDKSGLPNDRFSAERPEGSISTLTIQRTEQRDSAMYRCASSLGRGDTQYFGPGTRLTVL.

The V gene is TRBV27, the J gene TRBJ2-4; TRBD1 might be the D (6 bases). The germline V gene encodes CDR1 MNHEY and CDR2 SMNVEV (reference sequence). There are 16 residues in the CDR3. V was pared by 4 bases and J by 5 bases, with 18 bases between. CDR3 residues: CASSSLPRGRENIQYF. DNA of the CDR3: TGTGCCAGCAGTTCCCTCCCCAGGGGCAGGGAAAACATTCAGTACTTC.

The chain links TRBV4-3 to TRBJ2-5, with 8 nucleotides matching TRBD1. Losses at the gene ends were 0 bases for V and 2 bases for J; bases not matched to a gene: 14. The CDR3 spans 19 residues. CDR1 and CDR2 (germline): LGHNA, YSLEER. Here the CDR3 reads CASSQDRGQAKVLQETQYF. The DNA for the CDR3 is TGCGCCAGCAGCCAAGATAGGGGACAGGCGAAGGTCTTACAAGAGACCCAGTACTTC.

The chain uses TRBV10-3 and TRBJ2-7, with a tentative D call TRBD1 (5 bases). The germline CDR1 and CDR2 sequences are ENHRY and SYGVKD. V was cut by 5 bases and J by 3 bases, with 11 bases left in between. The CDR3 runs 13 residues. CDR3 residues: CAISRTQGYEQYF. The CDR3 DNA sequence: TGTGCCATCAGTCGAACTCAGGGCTACGAGCAGTACTTC.

V is TRBV2 and J is TRBJ2-3; 9 bases match TRBD2. The CDR3 is 17 residues long. Trimming removed 2 bases from V and 2 bases from J; junction bases left unmatched: 8. Germline values: CDR1 SNHLY, CDR2 FYNNEI. In nucleotides, the CDR3 is TGTGCCAGCAGTGAATCTGCGGGAGGGCTTTTCACAGATACGCAGTATTTT. It translates to CASSESAGGLFTDTQYF.

This clone was seen only a few times. This chain joins TRBV7-9 and TRBJ1-2; 9 bases are a match to TRBD1. CDR1 is SEHNR, CDR2 FQNEAQ, per germline (reference sequence). V trimming: 5 bases; J trimming: 5 bases; junction bases outside the gene matches: 3. The CDR3 contains 13 residues. The CDR3 DNA is TGTGCCAGCAGCCGGACAGGGGAGTATGGCTACACCTTC. Translation: CASSRTGEYGYTF. The entire variable domain, with the rest obtained from reference TRBV7-9 and TRBJ1-2, is as follows: DTGVSQNPRHKITKRGQNVTFRCDPISEHNRLYWYRQTLGQGPEFLTYFQNEAQLEKSRLLSDRFSAERPKGSFSTLEIQRTEQGDSAMYLCASSRTGEYGYTFGSGTRLTVV.